This record looks at one T cell receptor (beta chain) sequence and its context. No antigen is known for it. The sample originates from a study of cytomegalovirus exposure and HLA in healthy donors. Whole-study results and caveats: In all likelihood, a cluster of highly shared sequence variants was a sequencing artifact. It was in a later analysis that TCR association rates were seen to vary by HLA locus, highest for DRB1 and lowest for HLA-C. Overall, approximately 180 TCR beta chains were annotated as cytomegalovirus-associated.

Trimming pared 3 bases from V and 0 bases from J, leaving 15 bases between. The germline V gene encodes CDR1 SGDLS and CDR2 YYNGEE. There are 17 residues in the CDR3. The PCR contained 60 Vbeta and 13 Jbeta primers. The method was immunoSEQ multiplex PCR; TCRdb's version includes in-frame clones alone and lacks a portion of them. The sample yields 90,000 to 140,000 clones, approximately 79% seen once. Sequencing used PBMCs. The chain recombines TRBV9 with TRBJ1-4, with a weak D call TRBD1 (5 bases). The origin of this receptor is a man under 40 in good health and CMV-seropositive. In DNA form, the CDR3 reads TGTGCCAGCAGCGGGTTACCGGACATCCCAACTAATGAAAAACTGTTTTTT. Translation gives CASSGLPDIPTNEKLFF.